This TCR beta chain was obtained from a study of early T cells in non-severe SARS-CoV-2 infection. The table lists this clonotype with many counts. Its antigen is currently unknown. General study points: Private and CD4 specificities were missed by VDJdb matching, skewed to anti-spike CD8.

Individual cDNA molecules were tagged with unique molecular identifiers. One entry per CDR3 protein results from TCRdb running MiXCR on the 5' RACE reads. The sample has tens of thousands of distinct CDR3 sequences, about 5.3% seen once; the top ten hold more than 20%. Germline CDR1 reads SGHTA; CDR2 reads FQGNSA. This CDR3 comprises 14 residues. Trimming cost V 3 bases and J 8 bases, with 14 bases left between them. The rearrangement joins TRBV7-2 to TRBJ2-1; D might be TRBD1 or TRBD2, each matching 5 bases. The sequenced sample consisted of whole blood. The receptor was isolated from an adult who was a healthcare worker with PCR-confirmed SARS-CoV-2 infection or an uninfected control (not recorded which). The CDR3 sequence is CASSLTGASDEQFF. DNA for the CDR3: TGTGCCAGCAGCTTGACCGGGGCTTCCGATGAGCAGTTCTTC.